This T cell receptor beta chain was recorded in a study of Graves' ophthalmopathy and Graves' hyperthyroidism. The CDR3 contains 14 residues. V dropped 4 bases and J dropped 6 bases, with 15 bases sitting between them. Per germline, CDR1 SEHNR and CDR2 FQNEAQ (reference sequence). The sequenced template was RNA, covering the TCR beta CDR3 region. HTBI-primed RT-PCR formed the first round, and a multiplex PCR formed the second. In TCRdb, the multiplex PCR reads were re-called with MiXCR into one record per CDR3 protein. The sample has some 350,000 distinct CDR3 sequences, about a sixth seen once. Calling hyperthyroidism stable required that no ophthalmopathy show up within 18 months of follow-up. PBMCs stemmed from around 9 ml of fresh peripheral blood.

The clonotype originates from an adult woman with stable Graves' hyperthyroidism. The specimen sequenced was peripheral blood. The genes are TRBV7-9 and TRBJ1-1; no reliable D call. The CDR3 DNA reads as TGTGCCAGCAGCTCCCCGGGGTGGGCACCTGAAGCTTTCTTT. This gives the protein CASSSPGWAPEAFF.